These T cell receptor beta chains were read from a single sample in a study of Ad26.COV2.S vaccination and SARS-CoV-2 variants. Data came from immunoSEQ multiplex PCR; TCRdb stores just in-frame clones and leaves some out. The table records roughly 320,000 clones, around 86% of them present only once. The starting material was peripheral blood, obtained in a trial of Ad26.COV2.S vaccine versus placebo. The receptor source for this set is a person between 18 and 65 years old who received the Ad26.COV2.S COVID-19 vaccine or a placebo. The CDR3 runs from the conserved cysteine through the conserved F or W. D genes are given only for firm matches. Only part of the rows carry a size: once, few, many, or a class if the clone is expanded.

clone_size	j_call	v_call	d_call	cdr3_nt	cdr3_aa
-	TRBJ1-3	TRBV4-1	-	TGCGCCAGCAAAACCATATATTTT	CASKTIYF
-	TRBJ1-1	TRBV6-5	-	TGTGCCAGCAGTTACTCGACTGAAGCTTTCTTT	CASSYSTEAFF
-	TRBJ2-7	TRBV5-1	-	TGCGCCAGCAGCTTGGGAGACTCCCTAGAAGAGCAGTACTTC	CASSLGDSLEEQYF
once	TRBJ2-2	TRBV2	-	TGTGCCAGCAGGAACTTACAGGGCCCCAACACCGGGGAGCTGTTTTTT	CASRNLQGPNTGELFF
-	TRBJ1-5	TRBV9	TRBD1	TGTGCCAGCAGCTTCGAAAACCGGTTGGGACAGGGAGCCGATAGCAATCAGCCCCAGCATTTT	CASSFENRLGQGADSNQPQHF
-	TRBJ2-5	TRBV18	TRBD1	TGTGCCAGCTCACCTCGGGACAGTGAGACCCAGTACTTC	CASSPRDSETQYF
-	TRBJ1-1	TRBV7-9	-	TGTGCCAGCAGCCCCCCGGGGGTAAACACTGAAGCTTTCTTT	CASSPPGVNTEAFF
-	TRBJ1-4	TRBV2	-	TGTGCCAGCATACACCCTAATGAAAAACTGTTTTTT	CASIHPNEKLFF
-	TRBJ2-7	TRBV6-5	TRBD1	TGTGCCAGCAGGGACAGGGGAGGGTACGAGCAGTACTTC	CASRDRGGYEQYF
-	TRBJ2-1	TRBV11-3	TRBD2	TGTGCCAGCAGCTGGAGGACTAGCGGGGGGGCCGGCAATGAGCAGTTCTTC	CASSWRTSGGAGNEQFF
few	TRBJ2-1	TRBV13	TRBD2	TGTGCCAGCAGCTTCGCGGGGGGGCCCTATGAGCAGTTCTTC	CASSFAGGPYEQFF
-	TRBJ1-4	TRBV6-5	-	TGTGCCAGCAGGGGGCATTCAACTAATGAAAAACTGTTTTTT	CASRGHSTNEKLFF
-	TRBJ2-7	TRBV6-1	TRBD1	TGTGCCAGCAGTGAAGCGCGGGGGACAGGGTTGGGCGAGCAGTACTTC	CASSEARGTGLGEQYF
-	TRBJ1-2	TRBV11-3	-	TGTGCCAGCAGCTTAGAAGACCCCGGGGGGGTTGTAGTCTACACCTTC	CASSLEDPGGVVVYTF
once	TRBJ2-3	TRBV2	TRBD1	TGTGCCAGCAGGCGGACAGGGGCCCGGGCAGATACGCAGTATTTT	CASRRTGARADTQYF
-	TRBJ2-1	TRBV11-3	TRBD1	TGTGCCAGCAGCTCAAGGGACAGGGGGAGCTACAATGAGCAGTTCTTC	CASSSRDRGSYNEQFF
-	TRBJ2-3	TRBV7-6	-	TGTGCCAGCAGCTTAGGGACAGCGAAAGATACGCAGTATTTT	CASSLGTAKDTQYF
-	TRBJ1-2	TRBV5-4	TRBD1	TGTGCCAGCAGCTACCCCGACAGGGCGAACTATGGCTACACCTTC	CASSYPDRANYGYTF
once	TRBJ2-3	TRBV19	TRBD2	TGTGCCAGTAGCACGACTAGCGGGGGGTTTTATGGCACAGATACGCAGTATTTT	CASSTTSGGFYGTDTQYF
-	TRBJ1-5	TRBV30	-	TGTGCCTGTAGCAGGGGCAATCAGCCCCAGCATTTT	CACSRGNQPQHF
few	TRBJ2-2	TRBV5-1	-	TGCGCCAGCCGAGGGGCTTTTGTCGACACCGGGGAGCTGTTTTTT	CASRGAFVDTGELFF
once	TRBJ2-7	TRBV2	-	TGTGCCAGCAGGGACAGCGCCAATGAGCAGTACTTC	CASRDSANEQYF
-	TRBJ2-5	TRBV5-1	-	TGCGCCAGCAGCACGGGTGGGACTCTTAAACAAGAGACCCAGTACTTC	CASSTGGTLKQETQYF
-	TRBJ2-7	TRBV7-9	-	TGTGCCAGCAGCCTGCGGACCGAAGGGCTCGAGCAGTACTTC	CASSLRTEGLEQYF
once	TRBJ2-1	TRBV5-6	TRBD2	TGTGCCAGCAGCTTACTAGCGGGGGGCCAGTTCTTC	CASSLLAGGQFF
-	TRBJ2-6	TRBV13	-	TGTGCCAGCAGCTTAAGGGGTTCCGTCTCTGGGGCCAACGTCCTGACTTTC	CASSLRGSVSGANVLTF
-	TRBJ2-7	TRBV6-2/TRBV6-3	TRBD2	TGTGCCAGCAGACCTAGCGGGGGTGAAAGCTCCTACGAGCAGTACTTC	CASRPSGGESSYEQYF
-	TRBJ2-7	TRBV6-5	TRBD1	TGTGCCAGCAGTTACTCCGGGACAGGGGGCTTCTACGAGCAGTACTTC	CASSYSGTGGFYEQYF
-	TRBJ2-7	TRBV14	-	TGTGCCAGCAGTTCCCGACAGCTCTACGAGCAGTACTTC	CASSSRQLYEQYF
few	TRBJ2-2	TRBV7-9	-	TGTGCCAGCAGCTTAGGCAGTGGCACCGGGGAGCTGTTTTTT	CASSLGSGTGELFF
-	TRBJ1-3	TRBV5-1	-	TGCGCCAGTCAGGACGGTAGCTCTGGAAACACCATATATTTT	CASQDGSSGNTIYF
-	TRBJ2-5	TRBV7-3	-	TGTGCCAGCAGCTTAAACCCGGGGGCGAGAGAGACCCAGTACTTC	CASSLNPGARETQYF
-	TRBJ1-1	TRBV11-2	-	TGTGCCAGCAGCCTAAGTAGGTCTGGTTTAGCTTTCTTT	CASSLSRSGLAFF
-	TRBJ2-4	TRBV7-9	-	TGTGCCAGCAGCTTAGGTTTAGGGGGAAGAGATAGCATTCAGTACTTC	CASSLGLGGRDSIQYF
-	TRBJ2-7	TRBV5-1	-	TGCGCCAGCAGCTTATTCTCCGGCGAGCAGTACTTC	CASSLFSGEQYF
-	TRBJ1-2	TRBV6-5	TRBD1	TGTGCCAGCAGGGATAAGGACAGGGACCCATATGGCTACACCTTC	CASRDKDRDPYGYTF
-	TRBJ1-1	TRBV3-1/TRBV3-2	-	TGTGCCAGCAGCCAAGAATGGGTTCCGAACACTGAAGCTTTCTTT	CASSQEWVPNTEAFF
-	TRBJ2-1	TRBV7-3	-	TGTGCCAGCAGCTTAACAGGCAGGGTCCATGAGCAGTTCTTC	CASSLTGRVHEQFF
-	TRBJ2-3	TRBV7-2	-	TGTGCCAGCAGCTTAACACTAACTCAGCTTTTGTTAGATACGCAGTATTTT	CASSLTLTQLLLDTQYF
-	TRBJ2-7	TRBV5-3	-	TGTGCCAGAAGCCGACGGTCCCTCCGGATTGAGCAGTACTTC	CARSRRSLRIEQYF
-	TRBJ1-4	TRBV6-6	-	TGTGCCAGCAGTTACTCGGGGGCCGAAAAACTGTTTTTT	CASSYSGAEKLFF
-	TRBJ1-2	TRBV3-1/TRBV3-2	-	TGTGCCAGCAGCCCTAGGGCCTTCTATGGCTACACCTTC	CASSPRAFYGYTF
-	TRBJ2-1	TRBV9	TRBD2	TGTGCCAGCAGCGCCGCCGGGACTAGCGTTGGGTACAATGAGCAGTTCTTC	CASSAAGTSVGYNEQFF
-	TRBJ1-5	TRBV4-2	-	TGTGCCAGCAGCCAAGATACCGGCAGGACTAACCAGCCCCAGCATTTT	CASSQDTGRTNQPQHF
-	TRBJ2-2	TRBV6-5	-	TGTGCCAGCAGTTACCCATACACCGGGGAGCTGTTTTTT	CASSYPYTGELFF
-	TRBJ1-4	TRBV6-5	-	TGTGCCAGCAGTTACTCTCAGGGTTGTGAAAAACTGTTTTTT	CASSYSQGCEKLFF